These 7 T cell receptor beta chains were sequenced from one sample in a study of CD8+CD57+ T cells in acquired aplastic anemia. Researchers used genomic DNA as the template to profile TCR beta VDJ and CDR3. TCRdb reprocessed the reads via MiXCR and lists one record per CDR3 protein. The sample has 180,000 or so distinct CDR3 sequences; less than 65% are singletons. The authors sequenced patients whose flow cytometry had shown CD8+CD57+ cell expansion. The sample consisted of sorted CD4+, CD8+, or CD8+CD57+ T cells (not recorded which) from PBMCs. Receptors originate from a human donor with aplastic anemia.

This clonotype has only one observation. The chain combines TRBV15 with TRBJ2-7, with D maybe TRBD2 (5 bases). The germline V and J ends were trimmed by 1 base and 5 bases, with 9 bases remaining between them. The length of the CDR3 is 13 residues. Germline assignment: CDR1 LNHNV and CDR2 YYDKDF (reference sequence). CDR3 nucleotide sequence: TGTGCCACCAGCAGAGCGGCCGGGAACGAGCAGTACTTC. This translates into CATSRAAGNEQYF.

This CDR3 is CASSLGAGGANVLTF. Written as DNA, the CDR3 is TGTGCCAGCAGTTTAGGGGCAGGGGGGGCCAACGTCCTGACTTTC. The chain combines TRBV12-3 or TRBV12-4 with TRBJ2-6; TRBD1 is a possible D gene (5 bases). Trimming pared 1 base from V and 4 bases from J, leaving 8 bases between. The CDR3 spans 15 residues.

This sequence joins TRBV24-1 and TRBJ2-3, with TRBD1 as a possible D gene (5 bases). V gave up 3 bases and J gave up 0 bases, with 12 bases separating them. Per germline, CDR1 KGHDR and CDR2 SFDVKD. The CDR3 contains 16 residues. CDR3 loop: CATSDTGRGSTDTQYF. Written as DNA, the CDR3 is TGTGCCACCAGTGATACCGGAAGGGGCAGCACAGATACGCAGTATTTT.

This clonotype was counted a few times. The rearrangement uses TRBV20-1 and TRBJ2-3; maybe TRBD2 (7 bases). The germline CDR1 and CDR2 sequences are DFQATT and SNEGSKA (reference sequence). CDR3 length equals 17 residues. V dropped 5 bases and J dropped 4 bases, with 25 bases sitting between them. The CDR3 reads CSALRNRRGGVADTQYF. In nucleotides, the CDR3 is TGCAGTGCTCTACGAAATAGGAGGGGGGGTGTCGCAGATACGCAGTATTTT.

This clonotype was recorded many times. This chain links TRBV24-1 with TRBJ1-1; no definite D call. CDR3 size: 15 residues. Deletions cut 5 bases from V and 1 base from J, with 13 bases between. CDR1 and CDR2 from the germline V gene are KGHDR and SFDVKD. The CDR3 DNA sequence: TGTGCCACCAGTGCCCCGGCCTACGGGAACACTGAAGCTTTCTTT. This codes for CATSAPAYGNTEAFF.

This sequence joins TRBV10-3 and TRBJ1-2, with 7 bases identical to TRBD1. The germline CDR1 and CDR2 sequences are ENHRY and SYGVKD. Losses at the gene ends were 5 bases for V and 4 bases for J; bases not matched to a gene: 4. There are 13 residues in the CDR3. The CDR3 DNA reads as TGTGCCATCAGTCGGGACAGTTCCTATGGCTACACCTTC. It yields the protein CAISRDSSYGYTF.

The DNA of the CDR3 is TGTGCCAGTAGTAGACAGGGGAAGAATGAGCAGTATTTT. It translates to CASSRQGKNEQYF. V and J are TRBV19 and TRBJ2-3; 8 nucleotides align to TRBD1. Per the germline V gene, CDR1 is LNHDA and CDR2 is SQIVND (reference sequence). Trimming cost V 4 bases and J 11 bases; bases outside gene matches: 8. The CDR3 totals 13 residues.